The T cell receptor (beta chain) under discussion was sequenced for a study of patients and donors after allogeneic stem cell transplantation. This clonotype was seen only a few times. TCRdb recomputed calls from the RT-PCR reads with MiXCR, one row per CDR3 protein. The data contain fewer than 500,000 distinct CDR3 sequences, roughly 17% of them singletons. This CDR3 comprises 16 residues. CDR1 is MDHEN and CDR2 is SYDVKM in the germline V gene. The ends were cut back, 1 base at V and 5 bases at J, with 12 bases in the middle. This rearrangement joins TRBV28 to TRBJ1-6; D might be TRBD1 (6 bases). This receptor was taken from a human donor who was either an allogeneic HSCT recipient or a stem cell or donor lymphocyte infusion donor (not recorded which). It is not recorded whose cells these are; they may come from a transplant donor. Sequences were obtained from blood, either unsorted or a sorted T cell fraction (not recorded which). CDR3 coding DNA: TGTGCCAGCAGTTTATTCAGGGGTTCCAATAATTCACCCCTCCACTTT. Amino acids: CASSLFRGSNNSPLHF.